This T cell receptor (beta chain) was captured by sequencing in a study of blood T cell repertoires in COVID-19. Across the study: Both acute and convalescent COVID-19 samples were obtained from the United States, Italy and Spain.

Sequenced by immunoSEQ multiplex PCR; TCRdb stores in-frame clones only, minus some. The sample includes under 300,000 clones, 80% to 90% of them seen just once. The ends were cut back, 5 bases at V and 9 bases at J, with 16 bases in the middle. There are 14 residues in the CDR3. Germline CDR1 and CDR2: SEHNR and FQNEAQ (reference sequence). V is TRBV7-9 and J is TRBJ2-2; perhaps TRBD2 as D (6 bases). The sequence was collected from a man older than 75 with acute or convalescent COVID-19. Sequenced input: peripheral blood. The CDR3 loop is CASSAGGLRRELFF. In DNA, the CDR3 is TGTGCCAGCAGCGCCGGGGGTTTAAGGCGGGAGCTGTTTTTT.